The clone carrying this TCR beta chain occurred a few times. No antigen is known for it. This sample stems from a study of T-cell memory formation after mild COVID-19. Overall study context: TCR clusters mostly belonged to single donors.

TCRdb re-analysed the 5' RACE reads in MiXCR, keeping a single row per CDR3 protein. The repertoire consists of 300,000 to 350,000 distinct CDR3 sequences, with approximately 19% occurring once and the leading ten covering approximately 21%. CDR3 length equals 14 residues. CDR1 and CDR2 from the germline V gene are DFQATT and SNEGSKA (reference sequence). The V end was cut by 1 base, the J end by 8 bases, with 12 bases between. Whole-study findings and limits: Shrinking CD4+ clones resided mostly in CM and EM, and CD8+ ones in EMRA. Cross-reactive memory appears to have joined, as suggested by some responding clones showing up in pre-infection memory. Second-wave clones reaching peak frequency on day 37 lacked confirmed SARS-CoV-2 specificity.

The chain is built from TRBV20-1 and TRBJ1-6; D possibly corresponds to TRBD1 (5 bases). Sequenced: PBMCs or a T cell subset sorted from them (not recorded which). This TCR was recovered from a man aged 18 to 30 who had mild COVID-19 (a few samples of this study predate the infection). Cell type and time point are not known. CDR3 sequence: CSARAGPPDSPLHF. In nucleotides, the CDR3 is TGCAGTGCTAGAGCGGGACCTCCCGATTCACCCCTCCACTTT.